This T cell receptor (beta chain) was recovered during a study of blood T cells in healthy people across ages. The sample holds a few counts of this clonotype. The germline V gene encodes CDR1 SGHRS and CDR2 YFSETQ. V lost 2 bases and J lost 0, with 12 bases in between. This CDR3 comprises 15 residues. Through a sample-barcoded 5' primer and a J-beta primer mix, a second PCR was run for roughly 6 to 12 cycles. TCRdb recomputed calls from the 5' RACE reads with MiXCR, one row per CDR3 protein. The data contain some 1.5 million distinct CDR3 sequences, approximately 30% of them seen just once; the ten biggest clones take up approximately 7.7%.

This TCR was recovered from a woman aged 25-40 years in good health. The chain is built from TRBV5-1 and TRBJ2-7, with D perhaps assigned TRBD1 or TRBD2 (5 bases each). Sequencing used blood. The DNA of the CDR3 is TGCGCCAGCAGCTTTTCCGGGGCAAGCTCCTACGAGCAGTACTTC. Translation gives CASSFSGASSYEQYF.